Following are 17 T cell receptor beta chains from one sample sequenced in a study of blood T cell repertoires in COVID-19. Method: immunoSEQ multiplex PCR; TCRdb's copy keeps in-frame clones and lacks some. The data show 180,000 or so clones, more than 85% seen once. The sequencing input was peripheral blood. The receptor source for this set is a man younger than 35 with acute or convalescent COVID-19.

V is TRBV4-1 and J is TRBJ1-4; TRBD1 matches at 11 bases. The V and J ends lost 2 bases and 8 bases, in that order; junction bases with no gene match: 7. The germline gives CDR1 MGHRA, CDR2 YSYEKL. The CDR3 contains 16 residues. The CDR3 region has the DNA TGCGCCAGCAGCCAAATCGGACAGGGGGCGAGGGAAAAACTGTTTTTT. Translation gives CASSQIGQGAREKLFF.

This rearrangement joins TRBV28 to TRBJ2-6; maybe TRBD2 (5 bases). CDR3 length: 17 amino acids. Trimming pared 2 bases from V and 3 bases from J, leaving 14 bases between. In germline, CDR1 is MDHEN, CDR2 SYDVKM. The CDR3 spells CASSLRGNEGGANVLTF. DNA for the CDR3: TGTGCCAGCAGTTTAAGAGGGAACGAGGGTGGGGCCAACGTCCTGACTTTC. Together with reference TRBV28 and TRBJ2-6, the CDR3 gives the full variable domain: DVKVTQSSRYLVKRTGEKVFLECVQDMDHENMFWYRQDPGLGLRLIYFSYDVKMKEKGDIPEGYSVSREKKERFSLILESASTNQTSMYLCASSLRGNEGGANVLTFGAGSRLTVL.

The V call is TRBV7-2, the J call TRBJ1-2; D uncertain. This CDR3 spans 14 amino acids. CDR1 and CDR2 from the germline V gene are SGHTA and FQGNSA. The V gene lost 1 base and the J gene lost 3 bases, with 9 bases spanning the gap. In DNA form, the CDR3 reads TGTGCCAGCAGCTTAGAATCAGTGTACTATGGCTACACCTTC. Protein: CASSLESVYYGYTF.

The chain recombines TRBV5-8 with TRBJ2-7; 13 bases line up with TRBD2. Per germline, CDR1 SGHTS and CDR2 YDEGEE. J was trimmed by 5 bases and V by 0 bases; bases with no gene match: 5. CDR3 length: 16 amino acids. The CDR3 bases are TGTGCCAGCAGCTTGGGTACTAGCGGGGGGGCCAACGAGCAGTACGTC. Its protein product is CASSLGTSGGANEQYV.

This sequence joins TRBV11-2 and TRBJ1-3; 7 nucleotides line up with TRBD1. V shed 5 bases, J shed 0 bases, and the junction held 4 bases outside the gene matches. Germline V gives CDR1 SGHAT, CDR2 FQNNGV. The CDR3 covers 15 residues. CDR3 in DNA: TGTGCCAGCAGCAGGGGGGACAGCTCTGGAAACACCATATATTTT. Protein product: CASSRGDSSGNTIYF.

The rearrangement uses TRBV2 and TRBJ1-4; D gene ambiguous. This CDR3 is built from 16 residues. V lost 7 bases to trimming and J lost 2 bases, with 17 bases between them. The germline gives CDR1 SNHLY, CDR2 FYNNEI. The CDR3 is CASNRDTWATNEKLFF. The CDR3 DNA reads as TGTGCCAGCAATAGAGATACATGGGCGACTAATGAAAAACTGTTTTTT.

The chain combines TRBV5-6 with TRBJ1-4; D may be TRBD1 (5 bases). The V end was cut by 4 bases, the J end by 6 bases, with 16 bases between. Germline V gene sequence: CDR1 SGHDT, CDR2 YYEEEE. The CDR3 length is 15 residues. Here the CDR3 reads CASSLGTMGHEKLFF. As DNA, the CDR3 is TGTGCCAGCAGCCTAGGGACTATGGGTCATGAAAAACTGTTTTTT.

The rearrangement uses TRBV10-3 and TRBJ2-1, with 7 bases fitting TRBD1. CDR1 and CDR2 from the germline V gene are ENHRY and SYGVKD. CDR3 length: 14 residues. The J segment lost 0 bases and the V segment lost 7 bases, leaving 3 bases of the junction unmatched. The CDR3 sequence is CAIKGQVSYNEQFF. The CDR3 DNA sequence: TGTGCCATCAAAGGACAGGTCTCCTACAATGAGCAGTTCTTC.

This clone was observed a handful of times. CDR3 sequence reads: CASRGLNEKLFF. For the CDR3, the DNA is TGTGCCAGCAGGGGCCTCAATGAAAAACTGTTTTTT. This chain joins TRBV6-5 and TRBJ1-4; D not certain. CDR3 length: 12 residues. The germline V gene has CDR1 MNHEY and CDR2 SVGAGI. Trimming stripped 6 bases from V and 5 bases from J, with 7 bases between.

This clone was seen a single time. The chain employs TRBV19 and TRBJ1-5; tentative D call: TRBD1 (5 bases). The CDR3 loop spans 15 amino acids. Per the germline V gene, CDR1 is LNHDA and CDR2 is SQIVND (reference sequence). V lost 4 bases and J lost 0, with 10 bases in between. Here the CDR3 DNA reads TGTGCCAGTAGTAAGAAGGGGAATAGCAATCAGCCCCAGCATTTT. Encoded protein: CASSKKGNSNQPQHF. Full variable domain (missing parts from reference TRBV19 and TRBJ1-5): DGGITQSPKYLFRKEGQNVTLSCEQNLNHDAMYWYRQDPGQGLRLIYYSQIVNDFQKGDIAEGYSVSREKKESFPLTVTSAQKNPTAFYLCASSKKGNSNQPQHFGDGTRLSIL.

This sequence joins TRBV2 and TRBJ2-1; the D gene is possibly TRBD2 (5 bases). V was shortened by 3 bases and J by 7 bases, with 22 bases between the two germline ends. CDR3 size: 17 residues. Germline values: CDR1 SNHLY, CDR2 FYNNEI. CDR3 sequence: CASSDVGEGSSGNEQFF. The CDR3 DNA is TGTGCCAGCAGTGATGTCGGCGAGGGAAGTAGTGGTAATGAGCAGTTCTTC.

The chain joins TRBV4-2 to TRBJ2-1; D possibly corresponds to TRBD2 (5 bases). The CDR3 totals 17 residues. The germline V gene has CDR1 LGHNA and CDR2 YNFKEQ. The V end lost 0 bases, the J end lost 0 bases, and 12 bases lay between the germline ends. The CDR3 protein is CASSQEVRAFSYNEQFF. The DNA for the CDR3 is TGTGCCAGCAGCCAAGAAGTGCGGGCGTTCTCCTACAATGAGCAGTTCTTC.

The rearrangement links TRBV6-1 to TRBJ2-7, with 9 bases lining up with TRBD2. This CDR3 comprises 17 residues. Trimming removed 3 bases from V and 4 bases from J; junction bases left unmatched: 13. Germline values: CDR1 MNHNS, CDR2 SASEGT. The CDR3: CASSEISGGFLRYEQYF. CDR3 bases: TGTGCCAGCAGTGAGATTAGCGGGGGTTTCCTCCGTTACGAGCAGTACTTC.

This chain joins TRBV30 and TRBJ1-6; 8 bases match TRBD1. The germline V gene encodes CDR1 GTSNPN and CDR2 SVGIG (reference sequence). The CDR3 is made up of 14 amino acids. The V and J ends lost 8 bases and 9 bases, in that order; junction bases with no gene match: 12. The CDR3 spells CAGNQGASGSPLHF. In nucleotides, the CDR3 is TGTGCCGGGAACCAGGGGGCGTCCGGTTCACCCCTCCACTTT.

The chain couples TRBV24-1 to TRBJ2-2, with 12 nucleotides matching TRBD2. With V trimmed by 3 bases and J by 6 bases, 7 bases remained unmatched. This CDR3 comprises 17 residues. In germline, CDR1 is KGHDR, CDR2 SFDVKD. CDR3 amino acids: CATSDTSLAGGPGELFF. The CDR3, as DNA: TGTGCCACCAGTGATACCTCACTAGCGGGGGGCCCCGGGGAGCTGTTTTTT.

The chain carries TRBV7-9 and TRBJ1-5; the match to TRBD1 covers 9 bases. V lost 5 bases, J lost 4 bases, and 6 bases stayed unmatched. Germline CDR1 reads SEHNR; CDR2 reads FQNEAQ (reference sequence). The CDR3 is made up of 15 amino acids. The CDR3 DNA sequence: TGTGCCAGCAGCGTGGACAGGGGACAGAATCAGCCCCAGCATTTT. This translates into CASSVDRGQNQPQHF.

V usage is TRBV12-3 or TRBV12-4 and J usage is TRBJ1-2; D unclear. This CDR3 comprises 13 residues. The V end was cut by 6 bases, the J end by 3 bases, with 11 bases between. The CDR3 DNA reads TGTGCCAGCAGCCGGGAGACCCACTATGGCTACACCTTC. Amino acid sequence: CASSRETHYGYTF.